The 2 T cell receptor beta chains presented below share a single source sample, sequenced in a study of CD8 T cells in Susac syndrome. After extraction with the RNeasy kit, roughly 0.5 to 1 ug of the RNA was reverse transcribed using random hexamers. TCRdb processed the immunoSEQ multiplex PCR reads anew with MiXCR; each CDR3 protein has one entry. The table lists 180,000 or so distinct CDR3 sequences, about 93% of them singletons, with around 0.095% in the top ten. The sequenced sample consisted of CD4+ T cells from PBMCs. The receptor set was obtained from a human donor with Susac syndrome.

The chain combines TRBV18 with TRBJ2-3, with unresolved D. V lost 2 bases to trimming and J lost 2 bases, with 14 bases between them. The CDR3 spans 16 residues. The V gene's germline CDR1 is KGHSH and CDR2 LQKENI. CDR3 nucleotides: TGTGCCAGCTCACCATATGTAGAAACTAACACAGATACGCAGTATTTT. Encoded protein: CASSPYVETNTDTQYF.

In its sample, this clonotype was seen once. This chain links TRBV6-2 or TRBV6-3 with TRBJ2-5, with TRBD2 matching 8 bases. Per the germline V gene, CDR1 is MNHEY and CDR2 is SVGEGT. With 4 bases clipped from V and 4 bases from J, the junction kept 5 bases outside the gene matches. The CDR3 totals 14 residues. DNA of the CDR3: TGTGCCAGCAGTTCTCGGACTAGCCCAGAGACCCAGTACTTC. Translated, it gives CASSSRTSPETQYF.